Following are 30 T cell receptor beta chains from one sample sequenced in a study of control samples from healthy donors and cancer patients. Generated by immunoSEQ multiplex PCR, the TCRdb table keeps only in-frame clones and is missing some. The profile covers some 210,000 clones, with about 90% appearing a single time and over 1.5% taken by the ten largest. Sequencing used blood. Every receptor here comes from a young man in good health.

V gene TRBV5-1 combines with J gene TRBJ2-3, with no clear D. This CDR3 is built from 12 residues. V lost 0 bases, J lost 5 bases, and 4 bases lay in between. The germline gives CDR1 SGHRS, CDR2 YFSETQ. CDR3 DNA: TGCGCCAGCAGCTTGGGGAGAGATACGCAGTATTTT. Residues: CASSLGRDTQYF. The variable domain in full, completed from reference TRBV5-1 and TRBJ2-3, reads KAGVTQTPRYLIKTRGQQVTLSCSPISGHRSVSWYQQTPGQGLQFLFEYFSETQRNKGNFPGRFSGRQFSNSRSEMNVSTLELGDSALYLCASSLGRDTQYFGPGTRLTVL.

This chain joins TRBV6-5 and TRBJ2-7; maybe TRBD1 (7 bases). Trimming stripped 8 bases from V and 7 bases from J, with 24 bases between. This CDR3 comprises 15 residues. Germline V lookup: CDR1 MNHEY, CDR2 SVGAGI. As DNA, the CDR3 is TGTGCCAGCGCGTACCCTCTTAAGGGGGCGGGGGAGCAGTACTTC. The encoded protein is CASAYPLKGAGEQYF.

For this clone: Compared with germline, one end of the junction differs, possibly owing to a read error. This sequence joins TRBV19 and TRBJ2-6, with a possible D match to TRBD1 (6 bases). CDR3 size: 14 residues. The germline CDR1 and CDR2 sequences are LNHDA and SQIVND (reference sequence). CDR3 residues: CASSIKGTWSPPAF. The CDR3, as DNA: TGTGCCAGTAGTATTAAGGGGACATGGAGCCCTCCGGCTTTC.

The chain uses TRBV6-2 or TRBV6-3 and TRBJ2-1, with TRBD2 as a possible D gene (7 bases). Germline V gives CDR1 MNHEY, CDR2 SVGEGT. The CDR3 contains 14 residues. Trimming took 6 bases from V and 4 from J, leaving 13 bases between them. CDR3 nucleotide sequence: TGTGCCAGCAGCAAGGGGGGGCCTTACAATGAGCAGTTCTTC. Its protein is CASSKGGPYNEQFF.

CDR3 bases: TGTGCCAGTACCCCGACAGGGGGCGGAAGCTCCTACGAGCAGTACTTC. Translated: CASTPTGGGSSYEQYF. This chain connects TRBV19 to TRBJ2-7; 10 bases map to TRBD1. The V and J ends lost 7 bases and 0 bases, in that order; junction bases with no gene match: 9. Per the germline V gene, CDR1 is LNHDA and CDR2 is SQIVND (reference sequence). The CDR3 totals 16 residues.

The rearrangement links TRBV7-9 to TRBJ1-1; 11 positions agree with TRBD1. The germline V gene encodes CDR1 SEHNR and CDR2 FQNEAQ (reference sequence). The CDR3 has 14 amino acids. After removal of 5 bases from V and 4 bases from J, the junction contained 3 bases not matched to a gene. CDR3 in DNA: TGTGCCAGCAGCACCGGACAGGGGGCCACTGAAGCTTTCTTT. Translated, it gives CASSTGQGATEAFF.

The CDR3 is CASSLSPRKVYEQYF. The CDR3 DNA reads TGCGCCAGCAGCTTGTCCCCGAGGAAGGTCTACGAGCAGTACTTC. The chain combines TRBV5-1 with TRBJ2-7; no clear D gene. This CDR3 is built from 15 residues. The germline V gene encodes CDR1 SGHRS and CDR2 YFSETQ. The ends were cut back, 1 base at V and 3 bases at J, with 14 bases in the middle.

CDR3 loop: CASSYSGLAYTYNEQFF. The DNA for the CDR3 is TGTGCCAGCAGTTATTCGGGACTAGCGTACACCTACAATGAGCAGTTCTTC. The chain uses TRBV2 and TRBJ2-1, with 10 positions matching TRBD2. This CDR3 is 17 amino acids long. The germline gives CDR1 SNHLY, CDR2 FYNNEI. With V trimmed by 5 bases and J by 2 bases, 9 bases remained unmatched.

This chain joins TRBV9 and TRBJ1-4; no definite D call. CDR1 is SGDLS and CDR2 is YYNGEE in the germline V gene. The CDR3 has 15 residues. Trimming removed 3 bases at V and 8 bases at J, with 17 bases between. CDR3 coding DNA: TGTGCCAGCAGCGAGGGTGACCCCGTTGTCGAAAAACTGTTTTTT. Translation: CASSEGDPVVEKLFF.

The chain is built from TRBV18 and TRBJ1-1; D gene ambiguous. The CDR3 is 12 residues long. Germline V gene data show CDR1 as KGHSH and CDR2 as LQKENI. V dropped 6 bases and J dropped 4 bases, with 9 bases sitting between them. CDR3 DNA: TGTGCCAGCTCTCCTTTTGGCACTGAAGCTTTCTTT. Translation: CASSPFGTEAFF.

J is TRBJ1-5 and V is TRBV28, with D unclear. Trimming removed 2 bases from V and 0 bases from J, with 8 bases in between. The CDR3 length is 15 residues. Germline lookup yields CDR1 MDHEN and CDR2 SYDVKM. For the CDR3, the DNA is TGTGCCAGCAGTTTAACAGAGCATAGCAATCAGCCCCAGCATTTT. Protein sequence: CASSLTEHSNQPQHF.

This chain connects TRBV19 to TRBJ1-4, with 8 bases identical to TRBD1. V trimming: 7 bases; J trimming: 7 bases; junction bases outside the gene matches: 14. The CDR3 has 16 residues. Germline V gene sequence: CDR1 LNHDA, CDR2 SQIVND (reference sequence). CDR3 bases: TGTGCCAGTACCGCTAGTTTGGACAGGGCCAGTGAAAAACTGTTTTTT. Translation gives CASTASLDRASEKLFF.

The chain links TRBV7-9 to TRBJ2-1, with D tentatively TRBD2 (6 bases). The V end lost 4 bases, the J end lost 9 bases, and 10 bases lay between the germline ends. This CDR3 is built from 12 residues. Germline V gene sequence: CDR1 SEHNR, CDR2 FQNEAQ (reference sequence). CDR3 bases: TGTGCCAGCAGCTCAACAGCGGGTGAGCAGTTCTTC. Protein: CASSSTAGEQFF.

The chain uses TRBV30 and TRBJ1-5; D ambiguous. Germline values: CDR1 GTSNPN, CDR2 SVGIG (reference sequence). The V gene lost 5 bases and the J gene lost 0 bases, with 11 bases spanning the gap. The CDR3 runs 14 residues. Here the CDR3 DNA reads TGTGCCTGGTCTTCGGAAAGTAGCAATCAGCCCCAGCATTTT. Protein sequence: CAWSSESSNQPQHF.

The rearrangement joins TRBV18 to TRBJ2-1; tentatively, D is TRBD1 or TRBD2 (6 bases each). The CDR3 consists of 15 residues. Between the trimmed V and J ends, which lost 2 bases and 6 bases, there was a span of 14 bases. CDR1 is KGHSH, CDR2 LQKENI, per germline. CDR3 residues: CASSPGIGGLNEQFF. CDR3 bases: TGTGCCAGCTCACCAGGGATTGGGGGGCTCAATGAGCAGTTCTTC.

This chain joins TRBV12-3 or TRBV12-4 and TRBJ2-3; 8 bases map to TRBD1. J lost 6 bases, V lost 6 bases, and 5 bases had no gene match. This CDR3 has 13 amino acids. The CDR3 sequence is CASSRGQVDTQYF. CDR3 nucleotides: TGTGCCAGCAGCAGGGGACAGGTGGATACGCAGTATTTT.

This rearrangement joins TRBV4-2 to TRBJ2-7, with 7 nucleotides matching TRBD1. J lost 0 bases, V lost 0 bases, and 8 bases had no gene match. The CDR3 loop spans 17 amino acids. Germline CDR1 is LGHNA and CDR2 is YNFKEQ. The CDR3 spells CASSQEQGTISSYEQYF. CDR3 sequence (DNA): TGTGCCAGCAGCCAAGAACAGGGGACAATCAGCTCCTACGAGCAGTACTTC.

The chain uses TRBV7-8 and TRBJ2-7, with TRBD2 identical over 9 bases. Germline V CDR1 and CDR2: SGHVS, FQNEAQ. Trimming cost V 1 base and J 3 bases; bases outside gene matches: 7. CDR3 size: 16 residues. CDR3 DNA: TGTGCCAGCAGCTTAGGAACGATAGCGGGGGACTACGAGCAGTACTTC. Translation: CASSLGTIAGDYEQYF.

The chain's CDR3 is CASLLFRGSSYNEQFF. Written as DNA, the CDR3 is TGTGCCAGCCTTCTTTTCCGGGGGAGCTCCTACAATGAGCAGTTCTTC. This rearrangement joins TRBV5-6 to TRBJ2-1; D might be TRBD2 (6 bases). Trimming took 7 bases from V and 0 from J, leaving 17 bases between them. CDR3 size: 16 residues. Germline V gene sequence: CDR1 SGHDT, CDR2 YYEEEE.

V usage is TRBV11-2 and J usage is TRBJ1-2, with D hard to call. Trimming cost V 1 base and J 3 bases, with 12 bases left between them. The CDR3 runs 15 residues. Germline CDR1 is SGHAT and CDR2 is FQNNGV. Here the CDR3 DNA reads TGTGCCAGCAGCTTAGGGGCCCGAATTGACTATGGCTACACCTTC. Translating it yields CASSLGARIDYGYTF.

The gene calls are TRBV19 and TRBJ1-2; 7 nucleotides line up with TRBD1. There are 18 residues in the CDR3. Germline CDR1 and CDR2: LNHDA and SQIVND (reference sequence). V trimming: 3 bases; J trimming: 0 bases; junction bases outside the gene matches: 13. The CDR3, as DNA: TGTGCCAGTAGTATGGGACAGAGACAATCACCAGCTAACTATGGCTACACCTTC. This gives the protein CASSMGQRQSPANYGYTF.

This chain joins TRBV19 and TRBJ2-5, with 8 bases identical to TRBD1. V lost 3 bases, J lost 4 bases, and 4 bases stayed unmatched. The germline gives CDR1 LNHDA, CDR2 SQIVND (reference sequence). The CDR3 runs 14 residues. CDR3 sequence: CASSIGRGRETQYF. The CDR3 nucleotides read TGTGCCAGTAGTATTGGCAGGGGGCGAGAGACCCAGTACTTC.

The V and J genes are TRBV7-9 and TRBJ2-3; a possible D gene is TRBD2 (6 bases). This CDR3 region has 14 residues. CDR1 and CDR2 from the germline V gene are SEHNR and FQNEAQ (reference sequence). Deletions cut 5 bases from V and 2 bases from J, with 11 bases between. The DNA of the CDR3 is TGTGCCAGCAGCGGTAGCGGAATCACAGATACGCAGTATTTT. Its translation is CASSGSGITDTQYF.

The V gene is TRBV6-2 or TRBV6-3, the J gene TRBJ2-7; maybe TRBD2 (5 bases). V was clipped by 6 bases and J by 5 bases, with 20 bases between them. The length of the CDR3 is 15 residues. Germline V gives CDR1 MNHEY, CDR2 SVGEGT. The CDR3 nucleotides are TGTGCCAGCAGCTCCCAGTCGGAGTTCGGGAACGAGCAGTACTTC. Amino acid sequence: CASSSQSEFGNEQYF.

The genes are TRBV9 and TRBJ1-2; D gene unclear. This CDR3 has 15 amino acids. V was shortened by 0 bases and J by 7 bases, with 16 bases between the two germline ends. Germline CDR1 SGDLS, CDR2 YYNGEE. The CDR3 protein is CASSVETDAISGYTF. The CDR3 bases are TGTGCCAGCAGCGTAGAAACCGACGCAATTTCTGGCTACACCTTC.

The sample holds one count of this clone. The chain joins TRBV4-2 to TRBJ1-1; 10 nucleotides align to TRBD1. This CDR3 comprises 17 residues. After removal of 0 bases from V and 0 bases from J, the junction contained 4 bases not matched to a gene. Germline lookup yields CDR1 LGHNA and CDR2 YNFKEQ. The CDR3 region has the DNA TGTGCCAGCAGCCAAGACCCGACAGGGGGCTTGAACACTGAAGCTTTCTTT. Translation: CASSQDPTGGLNTEAFF.

V usage is TRBV6-2 or TRBV6-3 and J usage is TRBJ2-1, with unresolved D. Germline assignment: CDR1 MNHEY and CDR2 SVGEGT. There are 11 residues in the CDR3. Trimming left V 6 bases short and J 8 bases short, with 8 bases between. Here the CDR3 reads CASSPGDEQFF. CDR3 coding DNA: TGTGCCAGCAGCCCGGGCGATGAGCAGTTCTTC.

The chain uses TRBV6-5 and TRBJ1-1; D ambiguous. The CDR3 is 14 amino acids. Germline-derived CDR1 and CDR2 are MNHEY and SVGAGI. Trimming pared 0 bases from V and 6 bases from J, leaving 11 bases between. In nucleotides, the CDR3 is TGTGCCAGCAGTTACTCGATGGGAGGCTCTGAAGCTTTCTTT. Its translation: CASSYSMGGSEAFF.

The chain recombines TRBV19 with TRBJ1-5; TRBD1 might be the D (6 bases). V was trimmed by 7 bases and J by 7 bases, leaving 20 bases between them. CDR3 length: 15 residues. Germline CDR1 is LNHDA and CDR2 is SQIVND (reference sequence). CDR3 sequence: CASNNPSGGGQPQHF. CDR3 bases: TGTGCCAGTAATAACCCATCGGGGGGGGGCCAGCCCCAGCATTTT. Full variable domain (missing parts from reference TRBV19 and TRBJ1-5): DGGITQSPKYLFRKEGQNVTLSCEQNLNHDAMYWYRQDPGQGLRLIYYSQIVNDFQKGDIAEGYSVSREKKESFPLTVTSAQKNPTAFYLCASNNPSGGGQPQHFGDGTRLSIL.

V usage is TRBV29-1 and J usage is TRBJ1-2; D possibly corresponds to TRBD1 (6 bases). Trimming removed 7 bases from V and 3 bases from J, with 18 bases in between. Germline values: CDR1 SQVTM, CDR2 ANQGSEA. CDR3 length: 14 amino acids. The DNA of the CDR3 is TGCAGCGGAGGGTCAGGGGCCAGGGACTATGGCTACACCTTC. Protein sequence: CSGGSGARDYGYTF.